These 8 T cell receptor beta chains share one sample of origin, sequenced in a study of T-cell memory formation after mild COVID-19. TCRdb itself ran the 5' RACE reads through MiXCR, one entry per CDR3 protein. The sample contains roughly 350,000 distinct CDR3 sequences, approximately 27% of which appear only once. Sequenced material: PBMCs or a T cell subset sorted from them (not recorded which). These receptors came from an adult woman who had mild COVID-19 (a few samples of this study predate the infection). Cell type and time point are not known.

This clonotype was recorded a few times. For the CDR3, the DNA is TGTGCCAGCAGCTACCGGGACAGGGGCCCCGGGGGTGGCTACACCTTC. Its protein product is CASSYRDRGPGGGYTF. This chain uses TRBV7-8 with TRBJ1-2, with TRBD1 identical over 10 bases. The V gene's germline CDR1 is SGHVS and CDR2 FQNEAQ. The CDR3 is made up of 16 amino acids. Losses at the gene ends were 4 bases for V and 7 bases for J; bases not matched to a gene: 12.

V gene TRBV11-3 combines with J gene TRBJ2-2, with D possibly matching TRBD2 (5 bases). The CDR3 has 13 amino acids. Germline CDR1 SGHNT, CDR2 YENEEA. V shed 3 bases and J shed 6 bases, with 8 bases lying between them. CDR3: CASSLRAAGELFF. The CDR3 DNA reads TGTGCCAGCAGCTTGCGGGCCGCCGGGGAGCTGTTTTTT.

This clonotype was seen a few times. This chain links TRBV4-1 with TRBJ2-5; 11 bases are a match to TRBD2. With V trimmed by 4 bases and J by 4 bases, 8 bases remained unmatched. Germline assignment: CDR1 MGHRA and CDR2 YSYEKL. The length of the CDR3 is 16 residues. The CDR3 nucleotides read TGCGCCAGCAGCCGCCTCGTAACTAGCGGGGGAGAGACCCAGTACTTC. Encoded protein: CASSRLVTSGGETQYF.

This clonotype was observed a handful of times. The rearrangement links TRBV30 to TRBJ1-1; no clear D gene. The CDR3 consists of 10 residues. The ends were cut back, 5 bases at V and 11 bases at J, with 12 bases in the middle. The germline CDR1 and CDR2 sequences are GTSNPN and SVGIG (reference sequence). CDR3 residues: CAWLSRLAFF. Written as DNA, the CDR3 is TGTGCCTGGCTCTCGAGGTTGGCTTTCTTT.

This chain joins TRBV15 and TRBJ1-5, with D tentatively TRBD1 (6 bases). The CDR3 loop spans 15 amino acids. Trimming shortened V by 5 bases and J by 0 bases, and 11 bases separated the two germline ends. Per the germline V gene, CDR1 is LNHNV and CDR2 is YYDKDF (reference sequence). The CDR3 nucleotides are TGTGCCACCAGCTTTACAGGGTCTAGCAATCAGCCCCAGCATTTT. Translation: CATSFTGSSNQPQHF.

The chain has TRBV2 and TRBJ2-2, with TRBD1 as a possible D gene (5 bases). The CDR3 sequence is 12 residues long. V lost 10 bases and J 8 bases, leaving 14 bases between the germline ends. Per germline, CDR1 SNHLY and CDR2 FYNNEI. The CDR3 here is CAKQGRGGELFF. CDR3 DNA sequence: TGTGCCAAGCAGGGCCGAGGAGGGGAGCTGTTTTTT. Filled out from reference TRBV2 and TRBJ2-2, the complete variable domain reads EPEVTQTPSHQVTQMGQEVILRCVPISNHLYFYWYRQILGQKVEFLVSFYNNEISEKSEIFDDQFSVERPDGSNFTLKIRSTKLEDSAMYFCAKQGRGGELFFGEGSRLTVL.

This clonotype was observed a handful of times. The rearrangement uses TRBV5-1 and TRBJ2-1; 8 bases are shared with TRBD2. V gave up 5 bases and J gave up 9 bases; unmatched junction bases: 10. The CDR3 is made up of 14 amino acids. Germline V gene data show CDR1 as SGHRS and CDR2 as YFSETQ. The CDR3 spells CASRGTSSSVEQFF. The DNA for the CDR3 is TGCGCCAGCAGGGGGACTAGTTCCTCCGTTGAGCAGTTCTTC.

This clonotype has just a few counts. The chain combines TRBV29-1 with TRBJ1-1; possible D gene TRBD1, 6 bases. The length of the CDR3 is 14 residues. The V end lost 6 bases, the J end lost 0 bases, and 14 bases lay between the germline ends. The V gene's germline CDR1 is SQVTM and CDR2 ANQGSEA. The CDR3 DNA reads TGCAGCGTCGCGGGACAATCAATGAACACTGAAGCTTTCTTT. Protein sequence: CSVAGQSMNTEAFF.